These 16 T cell receptor beta chains were all obtained from the same sample, sequenced in a study of blood T cell repertoires in COVID-19. The table came from immunoSEQ multiplex PCR; TCRdb's copy has only in-frame clones and leaves some out. This sample yields about 230,000 clones, of which roughly four fifths are seen a single time; less than 8% belongs to the top ten. The sample taken for sequencing was peripheral blood. The receptors here all came from a woman in her forties or fifties with acute or convalescent COVID-19.

This clone was counted a single time. This CDR3 is CASSQGRTSGASSYEQYF. As DNA, the CDR3 is TGCGCCAGCAGCCAAGGGCGGACTAGCGGGGCGAGCTCCTACGAGCAGTACTTC. The genes are TRBV4-1 and TRBJ2-7, with 12 positions matching TRBD2. Germline CDR1 and CDR2: MGHRA and YSYEKL. The length of the CDR3 is 18 residues. With V trimmed by 1 base and J by 0 bases, 7 bases remained unmatched.

The rearrangement joins TRBV6-6 to TRBJ2-1, with a weak D call TRBD2 (5 bases). Germline V gene sequence: CDR1 MNHNY, CDR2 SVGAGI (reference sequence). The CDR3 sequence is 15 residues long. Deletions cut 7 bases from V and 8 bases from J, with 21 bases between. CDR3 bases: TGTGCCAGCATCTTCGGACTCGGAGGTGGGCATGAGCAGTTCTTC. It specifies CASIFGLGGGHEQFF.

The gene calls are TRBV5-7 and TRBJ1-2; maybe TRBD1 (6 bases). TRBV5-7 falls under the ORF class, with uncertain function. V was trimmed by 4 bases and J by 4 bases, leaving 11 bases between them. The CDR3 has 13 amino acids. The CDR3 loop is CASSGRGGYGYTF. The CDR3 nucleotides are TGTGCCAGCAGCGGGAGGGGGGGCTATGGCTACACCTTC.

The rearrangement links TRBV6-5 to TRBJ1-1, with D tentatively TRBD1 (5 bases). Germline V gene data show CDR1 as MNHEY and CDR2 as SVGAGI. This CDR3 has 12 amino acids. The germline V and J ends were trimmed by 6 bases and 5 bases, with 10 bases remaining between them. CDR3 residues: CASSPGGTEAFF. The DNA for the CDR3 is TGTGCCAGCAGCCCGGGGGGAACTGAAGCTTTCTTT.

The chain carries TRBV4-2 and TRBJ2-5, with 7 positions matching TRBD2. The CDR3 length is 15 residues. V gave up 1 base and J gave up 3 bases; unmatched junction bases: 5. Per germline, CDR1 LGHNA and CDR2 YNFKEQ. CDR3: CASSQGGLEEETQYF. The CDR3 nucleotides are TGTGCCAGCAGCCAAGGAGGACTAGAGGAAGAGACCCAGTACTTC.

This clone was seen once. This chain joins TRBV7-9 and TRBJ2-7; perhaps TRBD2 as D (6 bases). V shed 4 bases and J shed 6 bases, with 19 bases lying between them. The CDR3 has 15 amino acids. The germline CDR1 and CDR2 sequences are SEHNR and FQNEAQ (reference sequence). The CDR3 protein is CASSSTTSFFPEQYF. The CDR3 coding sequence is TGTGCCAGCAGCTCCACGACTAGTTTTTTCCCCGAGCAGTACTTC.

CDR3 sequence (DNA): TGTGCCAGTAAACTATTAGACGGCGGCAATCAGCCCCAGCATTTT. Its translation: CASKLLDGGNQPQHF. The V call is TRBV19, the J call TRBJ1-5; D remains ambiguous. Trimming stripped 7 bases from V and 2 bases from J, with 15 bases between. Germline values: CDR1 LNHDA, CDR2 SQIVND (reference sequence). The CDR3 spans 15 residues.

The chain carries TRBV28 and TRBJ1-1; TRBD1 agrees at 8 bases. The CDR3 loop spans 14 amino acids. V gave up 5 bases and J gave up 4 bases; unmatched junction bases: 6. Germline assignment: CDR1 MDHEN and CDR2 SYDVKM. The DNA of the CDR3 is TGTGCCAGCAGTGAGTGGACAGGGATCACTGAAGCTTTCTTT. It encodes CASSEWTGITEAFF.

The J gene is TRBJ1-1, the V gene TRBV27; 8 bases agree with TRBD1. In germline, CDR1 is MNHEY, CDR2 SMNVEV (reference sequence). The CDR3 contains 15 residues. Trimming took 5 bases from V and 4 from J; bases not matched to a gene: 9. The CDR3 here is CASSPQTGVGTEAFF. The CDR3 coding sequence is TGTGCCAGCAGTCCACAGACAGGGGTGGGCACTGAAGCTTTCTTT.

The rearrangement uses TRBV30 and TRBJ1-6, with a tentative D call TRBD1 (6 bases). There are 14 residues in the CDR3. Germline V lookup: CDR1 GTSNPN, CDR2 SVGIG (reference sequence). Trimming stripped 5 bases from V and 6 bases from J, with 14 bases between. The chain's CDR3 is CAWAAGAPNSPLHF. The CDR3 DNA follows: TGTGCCTGGGCAGCGGGGGCGCCTAATTCACCCCTCCACTTT. The complete variable domain, with remaining parts taken from reference TRBV30 and TRBJ1-6, reads SQTIHQWPATLVQPVGSPLSLECTVEGTSNPNLYWYRQAAGRGLQLLFYSVGIGQISSEVPQNLSASRPQDRQFILSSKKLLLSDSGFYLCAWAAGAPNSPLHFGNGTRLTVT.

The rearrangement uses TRBV11-3 and TRBJ2-3; 8 bases map to TRBD2. The trim removed 5 bases at V and 1 base at J, leaving 5 bases unmatched. Per germline, CDR1 SGHNT and CDR2 YENEEA. This CDR3 has 15 amino acids. Here the CDR3 DNA reads TGTGCCAGCAGCCCGCCGGGGGGGGGCACAGATACGCAGTATTTT. Protein sequence: CASSPPGGGTDTQYF.

The V gene is TRBV9, the J gene TRBJ1-5; 8 nucleotides line up with TRBD1. Germline trimming cut 5 bases from V and 4 bases from J; bases unmatched to any gene: 5. Germline V CDR1 and CDR2: SGDLS, YYNGEE. This CDR3 region has 14 residues. The CDR3 region has the DNA TGTGCCAGCAGTGGGACAGGCGGAAATCAGCCCCAGCATTTT. This gives the protein CASSGTGGNQPQHF.

This clone showed up just once. In DNA, the CDR3 is TGTGCCAGCAGTGATTGGACAGGGATCGGCTACACCTTC. This translates into CASSDWTGIGYTF. The chain carries TRBV25-1 and TRBJ1-2, with 8 bases identical to TRBD1. From germline, CDR1 is MGHDK and CDR2 SYGVNS. V dropped 3 bases and J dropped 8; count of bases not matched to a gene: 5. This CDR3 is 13 amino acids long.

This chain joins TRBV6-5 and TRBJ2-1, with a weak D call TRBD1 (6 bases). The germline CDR1 and CDR2 sequences are MNHEY and SVGAGI. The V end lost 6 bases, the J end lost 8 bases, and 17 bases lay between the germline ends. This CDR3 comprises 14 residues. CDR3 sequence (DNA): TGTGCCAGCAGGATTCCCGGGACAAGGGATGAGCAGTTCTTC. Translated: CASRIPGTRDEQFF.

The chain employs TRBV21-1 and TRBJ2-7; no DNA check was done on the table's D call, TRBD1. TRBV21-1 is marked as a pseudogene. This CDR3 is built from 15 residues. DNA for the CDR3: TGTGCCAGCAGCAATTCGACAGGGGGCAGGTACGAGCAGTACTTC. Amino acids: CASSNSTGGRYEQYF.

The V call is TRBV19, the J call TRBJ2-1, with D perhaps TRBD2 (6 bases). The length of the CDR3 is 11 residues. CDR1 and CDR2 from the germline V gene are LNHDA and SQIVND (reference sequence). V lost 4 bases to trimming and J lost 12 bases, with 10 bases between them. In DNA, the CDR3 is TGTGCCAGTAGTAGCGGGACTGCGCAGTTCTTC. Its protein product is CASSSGTAQFF. Full variable domain (outside the CDR3, taken from reference TRBV19 and TRBJ2-1): DGGITQSPKYLFRKEGQNVTLSCEQNLNHDAMYWYRQDPGQGLRLIYYSQIVNDFQKGDIAEGYSVSREKKESFPLTVTSAQKNPTAFYLCASSSGTAQFFGPGTRLTVL.